The rows below give T cell receptor beta chains drawn from one sample of a study of human T cells and chemical hapten exposure. TCRdb reprocessed the RACE reads with MiXCR, giving one entry per CDR3 protein. The sample gives roughly 120,000 distinct CDR3 sequences, around 10% of which show up once; around 1.5% is in the top ten. The sequences come from whole blood, collected in connection with sensitization to the hapten diphenylcyclopropenone (DPC). The origin of the receptors is a woman aged 50 to 65 with alopecia areata. Some clones in this sample may be carry-over from other donors' samples. Both conserved end residues are part of each CDR3. The order of the fields is D gene, clone size, V gene, J gene, CDR3 protein, CDR3 DNA. D genes are given only for firm matches. Clone size is not always given. Where it is, it says once, few, many or a class for expanded clones.

D: TRBD1; size: -; V: TRBV3-1; J: TRBJ2-3; CDR3: CASSQGTGMNTQYF; DNA: TGTGCCAGCAGCCAAGGGACAGGTATGAATACGCAGTATTTT
D: -; size: -; V: TRBV4-3; J: TRBJ1-1; CDR3: CASPNLRAGWTTAFF; DNA: TGCGCCAGCCCAAATTTGAGAGCAGGGTGGACAACGGCTTTCTTT
D: TRBD1; size: few; V: TRBV14; J: TRBJ2-3; CDR3: CASSHLHGGTGQYF; DNA: TGTGCCAGCAGCCATCTTCATGGGGGGACAGGCCAGTATTTT
D: -; size: many; V: TRBV7-2; J: TRBJ1-1; CDR3: CASSFSLNTEAFF; DNA: TGTGCCAGCAGCTTTTCCCTGAACACTGAAGCTTTCTTT
D: TRBD1; size: few; V: TRBV7-6; J: TRBJ2-3; CDR3: CASRPTGGGTDTQYF; DNA: TGTGCCAGCAGACCAACAGGGGGAGGCACAGATACGCAGTATTTT
D: TRBD1; size: many; V: TRBV20-1; J: TRBJ2-1; CDR3: CSAKAGTDNNEQFF; DNA: TGCAGTGCTAAGGCCGGGACAGATAACAATGAGCAGTTCTTC
D: TRBD2; size: few; V: TRBV10-3; J: TRBJ2-7; CDR3: CAISESITSGPDEQYF; DNA: TGTGCCATCAGTGAGTCGATAACTAGCGGCCCGGACGAGCAGTACTTC
D: TRBD1; size: many; V: TRBV7-2; J: TRBJ1-6; CDR3: CASSFLGQANSPLHF; DNA: TGTGCCAGCAGCTTCCTGGGACAGGCGAATTCACCCCTCCACTTT
D: -; size: -; V: TRBV7-2; J: TRBJ2-3; CDR3: CASSLEALPPTDTQYF; DNA: TGTGCCAGCAGCTTAGAAGCTCTCCCACCCACAGATACGCAGTATTTT
D: -; size: -; V: TRBV14; J: TRBJ2-1; CDR3: CASSQPSNYNEQFF; DNA: TGTGCCAGCAGCCAACCATCCAACTACAATGAGCAGTTCTTC
D: -; size: many; V: TRBV4-2; J: TRBJ2-7; CDR3: CASSQERGVREEQYF; DNA: TGTGCCAGCAGCCAAGAGAGGGGGGTTCGAGAGGAGCAGTACTTC
D: -; size: many; V: TRBV15; J: TRBJ1-2; CDR3: CATSLEGGGRGYTF; DNA: TGTGCCACCAGCCTCGAAGGAGGAGGACGCGGCTACACCTTC
D: -; size: few; V: TRBV12-3/TRBV12-4; J: TRBJ1-3; CDR3: CASSLAGTQSSGNTIYF; DNA: TGTGCCAGCAGTTTAGCCGGGACCCAGAGCTCTGGAAACACCATATATTTT
D: TRBD2; size: many; V: TRBV6-1; J: TRBJ2-1; CDR3: CASSTRGGPRSFEQFF; DNA: TGTGCCAGCAGTACGCGGGGGGGGCCCCGATCGTTTGAGCAGTTCTTC
D: -; size: -; V: TRBV27; J: TRBJ1-3; CDR3: CASSFNGANTIYF; DNA: TGTGCCAGCAGTTTTAATGGGGCAAACACCATATATTTT
D: TRBD1; size: many; V: TRBV6-2/TRBV6-3; J: TRBJ1-5; CDR3: CASGTGRNQPQHF; DNA: TGTGCCAGTGGGACAGGCCGTAATCAGCCCCAGCATTTT
D: -; size: few; V: TRBV5-6; J: TRBJ1-2; CDR3: CASSLGPYYGYTF; DNA: TGTGCCAGCAGCTTGGGACCGTACTATGGCTACACCTTC
D: -; size: few; V: TRBV27; J: TRBJ2-3; CDR3: CASPGSGQGITDTQYF; DNA: TGTGCCAGCCCCGGATCCGGTCAGGGAATTACAGATACGCAGTATTTT
D: TRBD1; size: many; V: TRBV18; J: TRBJ2-3; CDR3: CASSPRTGSQDTQYF; DNA: TGTGCCAGCTCACCACGGACAGGGTCACAAGATACGCAGTATTTT
D: TRBD1; size: few; V: TRBV3-1; J: TRBJ2-4; CDR3: CASSLQGALAKNIQYF; DNA: TGTGCCAGCAGCCTACAGGGGGCCCTAGCCAAAAACATTCAGTACTTC
D: -; size: -; V: TRBV5-1; J: TRBJ2-3; CDR3: CASSSGGGAPDTQYF; DNA: TGCGCCAGCAGCTCAGGAGGGGGGGCCCCCGATACGCAGTATTTT
D: -; size: few; V: TRBV2; J: TRBJ1-1; CDR3: CASTGHPNTEAFF; DNA: TGTGCCAGCACCGGACATCCGAACACTGAAGCTTTCTTT
D: -; size: few; V: TRBV6-1; J: TRBJ2-5; CDR3: CASSPQGQETQYF; DNA: TGTGCCAGCAGTCCACAGGGTCAAGAGACCCAGTACTTC
D: TRBD2; size: few; V: TRBV5-1; J: TRBJ2-3; CDR3: CASSLGQLAGESLGTQYF; DNA: TGCGCCAGCAGCTTGGGGCAACTAGCGGGAGAGAGTCTCGGGACGCAGTATTTT